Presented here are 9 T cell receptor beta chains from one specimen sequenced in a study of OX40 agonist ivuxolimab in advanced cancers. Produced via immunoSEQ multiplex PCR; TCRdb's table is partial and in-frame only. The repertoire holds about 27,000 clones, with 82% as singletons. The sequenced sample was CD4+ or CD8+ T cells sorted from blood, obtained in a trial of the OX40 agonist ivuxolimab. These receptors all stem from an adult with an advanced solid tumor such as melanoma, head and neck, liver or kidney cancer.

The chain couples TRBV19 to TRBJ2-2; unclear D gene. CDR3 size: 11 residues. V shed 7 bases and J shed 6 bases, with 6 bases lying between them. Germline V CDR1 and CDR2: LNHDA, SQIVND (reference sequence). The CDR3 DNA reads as TGTGCCAGTACCTATGCCGGGGAGCTGTTTTTT. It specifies CASTYAGELFF.

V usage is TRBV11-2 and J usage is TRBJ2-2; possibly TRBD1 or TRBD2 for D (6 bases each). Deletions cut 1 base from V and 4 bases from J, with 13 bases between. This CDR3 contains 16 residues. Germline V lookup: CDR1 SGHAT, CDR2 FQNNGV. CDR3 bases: TGTGCCAGCAGCTTAGTTCCGGGGGCGGGCACCGGGGAGCTGTTTTTT. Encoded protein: CASSLVPGAGTGELFF.

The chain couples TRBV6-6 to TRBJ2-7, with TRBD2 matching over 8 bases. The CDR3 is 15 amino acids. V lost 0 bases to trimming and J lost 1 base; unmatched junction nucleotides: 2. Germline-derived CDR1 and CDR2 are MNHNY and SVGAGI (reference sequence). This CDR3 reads CASSYSSGSSYEQYF. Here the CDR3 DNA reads TGTGCCAGCAGTTACTCAAGCGGGAGTTCCTACGAGCAGTACTTC.

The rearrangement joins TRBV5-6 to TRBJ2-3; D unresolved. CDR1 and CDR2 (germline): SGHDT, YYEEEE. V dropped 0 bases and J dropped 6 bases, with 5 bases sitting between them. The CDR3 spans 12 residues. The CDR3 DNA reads TGTGCCAGCAGCTTGGGGTCGGATACGCAGTATTTT. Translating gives CASSLGSDTQYF.

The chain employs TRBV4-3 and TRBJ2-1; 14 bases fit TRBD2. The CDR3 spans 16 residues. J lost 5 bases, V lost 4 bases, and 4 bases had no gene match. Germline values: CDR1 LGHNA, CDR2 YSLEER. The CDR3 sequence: CASSPGLAGGNNEQFF. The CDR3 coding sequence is TGCGCCAGCAGCCCAGGACTAGCGGGAGGTAACAATGAGCAGTTCTTC.

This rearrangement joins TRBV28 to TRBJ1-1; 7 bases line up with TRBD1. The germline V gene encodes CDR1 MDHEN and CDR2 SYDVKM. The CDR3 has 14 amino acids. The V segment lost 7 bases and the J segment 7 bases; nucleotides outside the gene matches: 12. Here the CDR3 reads CASIGYRGNYEAFF. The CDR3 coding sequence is TGTGCCAGCATCGGGTACAGGGGAAATTATGAAGCTTTCTTT.

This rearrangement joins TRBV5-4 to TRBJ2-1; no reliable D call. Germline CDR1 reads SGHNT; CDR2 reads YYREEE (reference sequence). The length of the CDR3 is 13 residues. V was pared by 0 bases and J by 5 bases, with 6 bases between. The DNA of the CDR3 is TGTGCCAGCAGCTTGGGTACCCACAATGAGCAGTTCTTC. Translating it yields CASSLGTHNEQFF.

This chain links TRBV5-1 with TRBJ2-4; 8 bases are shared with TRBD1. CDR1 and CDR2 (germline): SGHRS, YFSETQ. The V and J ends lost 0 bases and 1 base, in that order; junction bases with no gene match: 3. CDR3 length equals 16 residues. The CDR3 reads CASSLGQGAAKNIQYF. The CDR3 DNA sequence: TGCGCCAGCAGCTTGGGGCAGGGGGCGGCCAAAAACATTCAGTACTTC.

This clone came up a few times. CDR3 sequence (DNA): TGTGCCAGCGGGGAGTATCAGCCCCAGCATTTT. The encoded protein is CASGEYQPQHF. V and J are TRBV27 and TRBJ1-5; no definite D call. V shed 8 bases and J shed 5 bases, with 7 bases lying between them. The CDR3 contains 11 residues. Germline-derived CDR1 and CDR2 are MNHEY and SMNVEV (reference sequence).